This TCR beta chain was observed in a study of response to subunit inactivated influenza vaccine. Each CDR3 protein gets one entry after TCRdb re-called the RT-PCR reads with MiXCR. This sample carries roughly 500,000 distinct CDR3 sequences, approximately 20% of them seen once, and the ten largest clones take 2.5% to 3%. The CDR3 spans 14 residues. Germline V gene sequence: CDR1 SGDLS, CDR2 YYNGEE. The V end lost 0 bases, the J end lost 4 bases, and 7 bases lay between the germline ends. This same sample was also taken into another study, of T cells expressing NK-cell markers. Turning to that study: As the method of synthesis, 5'RACE template switching with UMIs yielded TCR beta cDNA. It was sorted CD3+CD56-NKG2C+, CD3+CD56+NKG2C- and CD3+CD56+NKG2C+ T cells that provided the TCR beta repertoires.

The specimen was CD4+ T cells sorted from PBMCs, collected 12 days after vaccination. The source is a man in his fifties who received an inactivated influenza vaccine. This rearrangement joins TRBV9 to TRBJ2-2; D not certain. The CDR3 coding sequence is TGTGCCAGCAGCGTAGCTACCCTCACCGGGGAGCTGTTTTTT. As protein: CASSVATLTGELFF.